This T cell receptor beta chain was profiled in a study of blood T cell repertoires in COVID-19. On the study more broadly: Specimens from acute and convalescent COVID-19 originated in the United States, Italy and Spain. Nucleic acid was either cDNA or gDNA, and it came from T cells, B-cell-depleted T cells, or PBMCs.

In the original analysis: Estimated nucleated cell counts came from reference gene primer amplification. Using immunoSEQ multiplex PCR, the repertoire was profiled, and TCRdb retains in-frame clones only, with some absent. The V and J calls and clone size come from that table; D and trimming were worked out from the DNA. The profile shows 45,000 or so clones, 82% of them singletons. CDR3 length: 13 residues. Germline-derived CDR1 and CDR2 are LNHDA and SQIVND (reference sequence). V shed 6 bases and J shed 2 bases, with 10 bases lying between them. The sequence was obtained from a woman aged 70-85 years with acute or convalescent COVID-19. Sequencing was performed on peripheral blood. The chain recombines TRBV19 with TRBJ1-1; D is uncertain. The CDR3 protein is CASSNILNTEAFF. For the CDR3, the DNA is TGTGCCAGTAGCAACATATTAAACACTGAAGCTTTCTTT. Variable domain in full (rest from reference TRBV19 and TRBJ1-1): DGGITQSPKYLFRKEGQNVTLSCEQNLNHDAMYWYRQDPGQGLRLIYYSQIVNDFQKGDIAEGYSVSREKKESFPLTVTSAQKNPTAFYLCASSNILNTEAFFGQGTRLTVV.